The rows below give T cell receptor beta chains drawn from one sample of a study of blood T cell repertoires in COVID-19. Sequenced by immunoSEQ multiplex PCR; TCRdb stores in-frame clones only, minus some. The sample has 300,000 to 400,000 clones; 85% to 90% are singletons. The sequencing sample was made of peripheral blood. The receptors stem from a woman between 25 and 40 years old with COVID-19, enrolled during active disease. Both conserved end residues are trimmed from each CDR3. The order of the fields is V gene, D gene, J gene, CDR3 protein. D genes are given only for firm matches.

V gene: TRBV5-1; D gene: .; J gene: TRBJ1-6; CDR3 protein: ASRQGSDSPLH
V gene: TRBV24-1; D gene: TRBD1; J gene: TRBJ2-5; CDR3 protein: ATSDLTGSQETQY
V gene: TRBV11-3; D gene: .; J gene: TRBJ2-2; CDR3 protein: ASSVLTELF
V gene: TRBV12-5; D gene: TRBD1; J gene: TRBJ1-1; CDR3 protein: ASGLYTGGGSTEAF
V gene: TRBV29-1; D gene: TRBD1; J gene: TRBJ2-3; CDR3 protein: SVKIGTGGTDTQY
V gene: TRBV25-1; D gene: TRBD1; J gene: TRBJ2-5; CDR3 protein: ASSEFRQGAGETQY
V gene: TRBV5-6; D gene: TRBD1; J gene: TRBJ1-1; CDR3 protein: ASSKIKTGGTEAF
V gene: TRBV6-5; D gene: .; J gene: TRBJ1-1; CDR3 protein: ASSLGPMNTEAF
V gene: TRBV4-1; D gene: TRBD1; J gene: TRBJ2-1; CDR3 protein: ASSRIRTGGLYEQF
V gene: TRBV2; D gene: TRBD1; J gene: TRBJ1-2; CDR3 protein: ASSPRQGDGYT
V gene: TRBV14; D gene: .; J gene: TRBJ1-3; CDR3 protein: ASSHRQYSGNTIY
V gene: TRBV11-2; D gene: TRBD2; J gene: TRBJ2-1; CDR3 protein: ASSFTTGEGNNEQF
V gene: TRBV11-2; D gene: TRBD1; J gene: TRBJ1-1; CDR3 protein: ASSGYRGKNTEAF
V gene: TRBV3-1/TRBV3-2; D gene: .; J gene: TRBJ2-1; CDR3 protein: ASSQVRGRGYNEQF
V gene: TRBV19; D gene: TRBD2; J gene: TRBJ2-1; CDR3 protein: ASSEGLAEISYNEQF
V gene: TRBV5-4; D gene: TRBD2; J gene: TRBJ2-5; CDR3 protein: ASSSGGLYQETQY
V gene: TRBV6-1; D gene: .; J gene: TRBJ1-2; CDR3 protein: ASSEGSTTGYT
V gene: TRBV9; D gene: TRBD2; J gene: TRBJ2-1; CDR3 protein: ASSVGTSGRYNEQF
V gene: TRBV5-1; D gene: .; J gene: TRBJ2-3; CDR3 protein: ASSLDAGYSTDTQY
V gene: TRBV11-3; D gene: .; J gene: TRBJ2-2; CDR3 protein: ASSLGAVGELF
V gene: TRBV27; D gene: TRBD1; J gene: TRBJ1-2; CDR3 protein: ASSSRDRSRKGYT
V gene: TRBV28; D gene: .; J gene: TRBJ1-6; CDR3 protein: ASSSGLGSYNSPLH
V gene: TRBV5-1; D gene: TRBD1; J gene: TRBJ2-1; CDR3 protein: ASSLVQGGEQF
V gene: TRBV14; D gene: .; J gene: TRBJ1-2; CDR3 protein: ASSQDQTGYGGYT
V gene: TRBV4-2; D gene: TRBD2; J gene: TRBJ2-1; CDR3 protein: ASSQVTSGLAGLGDEQF
V gene: TRBV29-1; D gene: .; J gene: TRBJ1-4; CDR3 protein: SVVLGGQTNEKLF
V gene: TRBV5-1; D gene: TRBD1; J gene: TRBJ2-2; CDR3 protein: ASSLGVWDSVFTGELF
V gene: TRBV5-1; D gene: .; J gene: TRBJ1-4; CDR3 protein: ASSLLGSTNEKLF
V gene: TRBV30; D gene: TRBD1; J gene: TRBJ1-4; CDR3 protein: AWSVLGGHEKLF
V gene: TRBV27; D gene: .; J gene: TRBJ1-2; CDR3 protein: ASSLSANYGYT
V gene: TRBV7-9; D gene: TRBD2; J gene: TRBJ2-4; CDR3 protein: ASSPRGGRLKNIQY
V gene: TRBV19; D gene: TRBD1; J gene: TRBJ1-2; CDR3 protein: ASSVAGTVYGYT
V gene: TRBV5-1; D gene: TRBD1; J gene: TRBJ2-7; CDR3 protein: ASSLGGQGNHEQY
V gene: TRBV12-2; D gene: .; J gene: TRBJ2-7; CDR3 protein: ASRFRGEVAGARPYEQY
V gene: TRBV5-1; D gene: .; J gene: TRBJ1-4; CDR3 protein: ASSGTGGQPEKLF
V gene: TRBV9; D gene: .; J gene: TRBJ1-5; CDR3 protein: ASSVGWEQPQH
V gene: TRBV9; D gene: TRBD2; J gene: TRBJ2-1; CDR3 protein: ASSVGLAGYNEQF
V gene: TRBV3-1/TRBV3-2; D gene: .; J gene: TRBJ1-2; CDR3 protein: ASLGGGAFGYT
V gene: TRBV7-2; D gene: .; J gene: TRBJ2-5; CDR3 protein: ASSLNGIGETQY
V gene: TRBV21-1; D gene: .; J gene: TRBJ1-5; CDR3 protein: ASSRRTGQQPQH
V gene: TRBV6-5; D gene: .; J gene: TRBJ1-3; CDR3 protein: ASRTDSYSGNTIY
V gene: TRBV28; D gene: .; J gene: TRBJ1-1; CDR3 protein: ASSLGLSNTEAF
V gene: TRBV7-9; D gene: .; J gene: TRBJ1-3; CDR3 protein: ASMRTLGNTIY
V gene: TRBV3-1/TRBV3-2; D gene: .; J gene: TRBJ1-2; CDR3 protein: ASSPRGNGYT
V gene: TRBV6-1; D gene: .; J gene: TRBJ2-6; CDR3 protein: ASSEVPGYGANVLT
V gene: TRBV28; D gene: TRBD1; J gene: TRBJ1-3; CDR3 protein: ASSSRQGRVGNTIY
V gene: TRBV19; D gene: .; J gene: TRBJ2-6; CDR3 protein: ASSSGLSGANVLT
V gene: TRBV12-3/TRBV12-4; D gene: .; J gene: TRBJ1-1; CDR3 protein: ASSLWQEAF
V gene: TRBV12-3/TRBV12-4; D gene: TRBD1; J gene: TRBJ1-2; CDR3 protein: ASRQGARYGYT
V gene: TRBV21-1; D gene: .; J gene: TRBJ1-2; CDR3 protein: ASPATDPNYGYT
V gene: TRBV25-1; D gene: .; J gene: TRBJ1-5; CDR3 protein: ASRQSSNQPQH
V gene: TRBV19; D gene: .; J gene: TRBJ1-1; CDR3 protein: ASSYGGREAF
V gene: TRBV7-2; D gene: TRBD1; J gene: TRBJ1-2; CDR3 protein: ASSLMQGAVDGYT